This T cell receptor beta chain was captured by sequencing in a study of shared clonotypes between healthy human individuals. Libraries were prepared by immunoSEQ multiplex PCR; TCRdb keeps only in-frame clonotypes and omits some of them. Of millions of clones in the sample, around 95% are singletons; the top ten hold more than 0.1%. This receptor was taken from a young man in good health. The sequencing input was naive CD4+ T cells sorted from blood. Subset: CD45RA+ positively selected.

CDR3 bases: TGTGCCAGCAGTGTCGGGGGGGCTTCATACGAGCAGTACTTC. As protein: CASSVGGASYEQYF. This chain uses TRBV6-1 with TRBJ2-7; 8 nucleotides align to TRBD2. CDR3 size: 14 residues. The ends lost 4 bases at V and 4 bases at J; junction bases unmatched: 6. Germline V gene sequence: CDR1 MNHNS, CDR2 SASEGT.